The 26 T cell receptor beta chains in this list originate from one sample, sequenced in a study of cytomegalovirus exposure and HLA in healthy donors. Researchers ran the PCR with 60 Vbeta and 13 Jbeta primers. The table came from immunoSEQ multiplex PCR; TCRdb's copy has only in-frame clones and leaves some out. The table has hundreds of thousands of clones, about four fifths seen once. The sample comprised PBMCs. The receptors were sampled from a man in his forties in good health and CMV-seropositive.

The CDR3: CASSLAPGGKETQYF. In DNA form, the CDR3 reads TGCGCCAGCAGCTTGGCTCCAGGGGGAAAAGAGACCCAGTACTTC. V usage is TRBV5-1 and J usage is TRBJ2-5, with TRBD1 identical over 7 bases. Germline V gives CDR1 SGHRS, CDR2 YFSETQ. This CDR3 region has 15 residues. J was trimmed by 3 bases and V by 0 bases; bases with no gene match: 5.

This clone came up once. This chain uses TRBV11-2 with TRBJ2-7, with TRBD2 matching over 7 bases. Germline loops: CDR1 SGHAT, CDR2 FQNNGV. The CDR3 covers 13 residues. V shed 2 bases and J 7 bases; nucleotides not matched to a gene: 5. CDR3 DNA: TGTGCCAGCAGCTTATTGGGGGAGGGAGAGCAGTACGTC. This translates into CASSLLGEGEQYV.

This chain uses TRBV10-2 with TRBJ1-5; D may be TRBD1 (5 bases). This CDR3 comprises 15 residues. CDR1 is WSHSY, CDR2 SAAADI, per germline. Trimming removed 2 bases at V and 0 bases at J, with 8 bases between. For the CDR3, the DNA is TGCGCCAGCAGTGAGGGACACAATAGCAATCAGCCCCAGCATTTT. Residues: CASSEGHNSNQPQHF.

The CDR3 spells CASSEASPRVSYEQYF. In nucleotides, the CDR3 is TGTGCCAGCAGTGAAGCCTCTCCGCGGGTCTCCTACGAGCAGTACTTC. The chain combines TRBV2 with TRBJ2-7; possible D gene TRBD2, 5 bases. Trimming pared 0 bases from V and 0 bases from J, leaving 12 bases between. CDR1 and CDR2 (germline): SNHLY, FYNNEI. CDR3 length equals 16 residues.

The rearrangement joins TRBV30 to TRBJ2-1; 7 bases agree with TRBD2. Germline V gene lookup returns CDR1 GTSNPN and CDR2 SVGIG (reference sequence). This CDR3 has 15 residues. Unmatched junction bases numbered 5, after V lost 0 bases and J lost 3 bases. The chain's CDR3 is CAWSVGSGFYNEQFF. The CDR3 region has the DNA TGTGCCTGGAGTGTAGGTAGCGGGTTCTACAATGAGCAGTTCTTC.

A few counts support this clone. CDR3 sequence: CASSLGRGGYYEQYF. The CDR3 coding sequence is TGTGCCAGCAGCCTAGGTCGCGGGGGGTACTACGAGCAGTACTTC. The chain uses TRBV9 and TRBJ2-7; TRBD2 matches at 8 bases. The CDR3 runs 15 residues. After removal of 4 bases from V and 3 bases from J, the junction contained 9 bases not matched to a gene. From germline, CDR1 is SGDLS and CDR2 YYNGEE.

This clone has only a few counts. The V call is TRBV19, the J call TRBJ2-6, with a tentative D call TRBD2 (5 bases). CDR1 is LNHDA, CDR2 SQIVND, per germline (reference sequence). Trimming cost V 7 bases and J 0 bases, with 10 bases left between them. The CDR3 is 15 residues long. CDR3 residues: CASIRRGSGANVLTF. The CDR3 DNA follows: TGTGCCAGTATCCGTCGGGGCTCTGGGGCCAACGTCCTGACTTTC.

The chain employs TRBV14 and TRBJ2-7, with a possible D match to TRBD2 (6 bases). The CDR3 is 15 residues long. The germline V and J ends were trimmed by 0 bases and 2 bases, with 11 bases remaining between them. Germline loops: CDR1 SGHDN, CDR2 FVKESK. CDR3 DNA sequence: TGTGCCAGCAGCCAAGAGCCAGGGAGGACCTACGAGCAGTACTTC. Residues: CASSQEPGRTYEQYF.

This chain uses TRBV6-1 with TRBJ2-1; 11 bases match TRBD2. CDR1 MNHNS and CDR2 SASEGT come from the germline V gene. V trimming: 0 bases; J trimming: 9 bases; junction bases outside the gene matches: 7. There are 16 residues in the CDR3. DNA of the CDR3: TGTGCCAGCAGTGAAGCAACTAGCGGGGGCCGGGGTGAGCAGTTCTTC. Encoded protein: CASSEATSGGRGEQFF.

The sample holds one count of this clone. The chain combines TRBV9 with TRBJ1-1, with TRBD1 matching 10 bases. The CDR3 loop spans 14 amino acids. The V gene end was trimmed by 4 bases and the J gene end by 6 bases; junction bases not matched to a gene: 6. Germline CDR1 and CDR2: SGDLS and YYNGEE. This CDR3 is CASSNRDRGAEAFF. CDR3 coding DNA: TGTGCCAGCAGCAACCGGGACAGGGGCGCTGAAGCTTTCTTT.

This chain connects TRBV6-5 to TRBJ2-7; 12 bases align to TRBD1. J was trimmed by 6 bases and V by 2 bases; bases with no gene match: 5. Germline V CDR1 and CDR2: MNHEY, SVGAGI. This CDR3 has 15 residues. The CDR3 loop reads CASSYGGQGASEQYF. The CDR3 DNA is TGTGCCAGCAGTTACGGGGGACAGGGGGCCAGCGAGCAGTACTTC.

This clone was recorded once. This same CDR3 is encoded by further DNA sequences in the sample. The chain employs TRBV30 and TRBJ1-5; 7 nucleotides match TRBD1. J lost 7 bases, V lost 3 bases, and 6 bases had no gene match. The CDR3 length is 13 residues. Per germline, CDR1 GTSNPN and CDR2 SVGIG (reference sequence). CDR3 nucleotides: TGTGCCTGGAGCCACAGGGGAGGCCAGCCCCAGCATTTT. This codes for CAWSHRGGQPQHF.

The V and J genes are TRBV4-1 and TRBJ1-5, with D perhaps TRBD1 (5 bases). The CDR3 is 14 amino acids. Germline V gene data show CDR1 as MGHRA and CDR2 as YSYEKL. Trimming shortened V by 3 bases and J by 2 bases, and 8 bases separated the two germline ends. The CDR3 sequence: CASSHPGGNQPQHF. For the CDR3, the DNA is TGCGCCAGCAGCCACCCGGGGGGCAATCAGCCCCAGCATTTT.

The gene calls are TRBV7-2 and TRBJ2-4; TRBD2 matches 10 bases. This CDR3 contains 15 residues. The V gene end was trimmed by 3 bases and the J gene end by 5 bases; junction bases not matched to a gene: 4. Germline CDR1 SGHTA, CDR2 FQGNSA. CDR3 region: CASSFGTSVENIQYF. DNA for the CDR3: TGTGCCAGCAGCTTCGGGACTAGCGTGGAAAACATTCAGTACTTC. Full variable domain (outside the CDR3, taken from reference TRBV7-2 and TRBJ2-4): GAGVSQSPSNKVTEKGKDVELRCDPISGHTALYWYRQSLGQGLEFLIYFQGNSAPDKSGLPSDRFSAERTGGSVSTLTIQRTQQEDSAVYLCASSFGTSVENIQYFGAGTRLSVL.

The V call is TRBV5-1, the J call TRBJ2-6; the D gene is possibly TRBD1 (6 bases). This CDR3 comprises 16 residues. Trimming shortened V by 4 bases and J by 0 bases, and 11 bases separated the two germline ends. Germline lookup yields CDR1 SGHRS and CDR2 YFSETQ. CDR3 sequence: CASSPWTDSGANVLTF. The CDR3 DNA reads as TGCGCCAGCAGCCCCTGGACAGACTCTGGGGCCAACGTCCTGACTTTC.

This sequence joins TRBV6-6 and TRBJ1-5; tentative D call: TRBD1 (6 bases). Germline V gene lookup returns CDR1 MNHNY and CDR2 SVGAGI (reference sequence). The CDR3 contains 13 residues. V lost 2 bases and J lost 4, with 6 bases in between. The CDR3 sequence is CASSYQGNQPQHF. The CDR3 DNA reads TGTGCCAGCAGTTACCAGGGGAATCAGCCCCAGCATTTT.

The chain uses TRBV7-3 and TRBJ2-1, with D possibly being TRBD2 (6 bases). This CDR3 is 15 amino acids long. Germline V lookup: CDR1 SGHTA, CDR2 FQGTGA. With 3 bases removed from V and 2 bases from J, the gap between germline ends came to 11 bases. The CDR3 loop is CASSFGLATYNEQFF. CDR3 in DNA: TGTGCCAGCAGCTTCGGCCTAGCGACCTACAATGAGCAGTTCTTC.

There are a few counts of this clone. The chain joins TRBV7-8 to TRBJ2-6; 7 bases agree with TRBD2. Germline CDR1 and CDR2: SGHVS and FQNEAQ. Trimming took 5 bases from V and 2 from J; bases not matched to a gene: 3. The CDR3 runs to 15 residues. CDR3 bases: TGTGCCAGCAGCGGGGGGGTCACTGGGGCCAACGTCCTGACTTTC. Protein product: CASSGGVTGANVLTF.

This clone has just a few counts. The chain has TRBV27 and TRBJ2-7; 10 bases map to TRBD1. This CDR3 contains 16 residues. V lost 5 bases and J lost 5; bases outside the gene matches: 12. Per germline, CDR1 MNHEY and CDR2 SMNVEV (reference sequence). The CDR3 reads CASSPLRDRGLHEQYV. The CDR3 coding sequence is TGTGCCAGCAGTCCCCTCCGGGACAGGGGTTTACACGAGCAGTACGTC.

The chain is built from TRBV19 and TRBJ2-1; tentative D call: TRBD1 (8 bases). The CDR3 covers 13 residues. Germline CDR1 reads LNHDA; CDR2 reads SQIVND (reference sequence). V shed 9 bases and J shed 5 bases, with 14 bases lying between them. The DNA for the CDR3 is TGTGCCAGCGGACAGGGAGGGGACAATGAGCAGTTCTTC. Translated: CASGQGGDNEQFF. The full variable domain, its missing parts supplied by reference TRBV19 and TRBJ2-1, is DGGITQSPKYLFRKEGQNVTLSCEQNLNHDAMYWYRQDPGQGLRLIYYSQIVNDFQKGDIAEGYSVSREKKESFPLTVTSAQKNPTAFYLCASGQGGDNEQFFGPGTRLTVL.

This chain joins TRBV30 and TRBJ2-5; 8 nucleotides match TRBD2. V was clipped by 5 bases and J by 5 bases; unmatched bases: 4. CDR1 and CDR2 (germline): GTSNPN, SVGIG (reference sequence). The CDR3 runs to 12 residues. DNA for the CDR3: TGTGCCTGGCGGGAGGGCCGGGAGACCCAGTACTTC. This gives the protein CAWREGRETQYF.

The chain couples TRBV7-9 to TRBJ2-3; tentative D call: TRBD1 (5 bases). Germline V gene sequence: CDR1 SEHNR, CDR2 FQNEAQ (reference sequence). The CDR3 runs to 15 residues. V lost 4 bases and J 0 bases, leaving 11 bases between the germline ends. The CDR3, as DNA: TGTGCCAGCAGCTACCAGGGCCCTAGCACAGATACGCAGTATTTT. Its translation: CASSYQGPSTDTQYF.

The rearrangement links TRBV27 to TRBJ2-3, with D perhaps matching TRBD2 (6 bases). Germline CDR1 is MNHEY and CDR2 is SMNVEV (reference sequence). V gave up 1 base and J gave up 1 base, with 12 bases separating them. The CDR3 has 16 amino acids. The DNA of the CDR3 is TGTGCCAGCAGTTTATGGTGGCGGAGGGGCACAGATACGCAGTATTTT. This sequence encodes CASSLWWRRGTDTQYF.

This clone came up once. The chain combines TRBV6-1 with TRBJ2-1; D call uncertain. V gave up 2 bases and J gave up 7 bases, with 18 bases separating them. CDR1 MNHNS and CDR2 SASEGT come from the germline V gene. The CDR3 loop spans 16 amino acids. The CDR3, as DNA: TGTGCCAGCAGTGAACTTGCGTCACTGACTTGGAATGAGCAGTTCTTC. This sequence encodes CASSELASLTWNEQFF.

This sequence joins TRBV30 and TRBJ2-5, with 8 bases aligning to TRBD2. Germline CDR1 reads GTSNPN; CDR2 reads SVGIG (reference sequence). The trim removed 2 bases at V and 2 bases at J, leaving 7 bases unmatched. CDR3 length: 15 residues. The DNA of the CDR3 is TGTGCCTGGAGTCCCGGGGGGGGCGGTCAAGAGACCCAGTACTTC. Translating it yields CAWSPGGGGQETQYF.

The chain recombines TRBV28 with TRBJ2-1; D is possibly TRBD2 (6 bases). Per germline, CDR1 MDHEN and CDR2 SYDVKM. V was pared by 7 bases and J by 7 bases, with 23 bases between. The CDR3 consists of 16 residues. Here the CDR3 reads CASNPEMGLPINEQFF. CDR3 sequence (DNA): TGTGCCAGCAATCCGGAGATGGGACTTCCCATAAATGAGCAGTTCTTC.